Sequencing of this T cell receptor beta chain was carried out in a study of cytomegalovirus exposure and HLA in healthy donors. As for this clone: Different DNA sequences within this sample yield the same CDR3.

The PCR ran on 60 Vbeta and 13 Jbeta primers. TCRdb's table, derived via immunoSEQ multiplex PCR, lists solely in-frame clones and lacks some. Counted here are 200,000 to 300,000 clones, roughly 86% occurring once; the ten biggest clones make up 2% to 2.5%. This CDR3 comprises 16 residues. The V gene end was trimmed by 1 base and the J gene end by 4 bases; junction bases not matched to a gene: 4. Germline V gives CDR1 LGHNA, CDR2 YSLEER. V usage is TRBV4-3 and J usage is TRBJ2-1; 10 bases match TRBD2. The source of this sequence is a woman between 40 and 55 years old in good health and CMV-seropositive. Sequenced input: PBMCs. The CDR3 spells CASSQGRLAGYNEQFF. Written as DNA, the CDR3 is TGCGCCAGCAGCCAAGGGAGACTAGCGGGTTACAATGAGCAGTTCTTC.